The rows below give T cell receptor beta chains drawn from one sample of a study of CD8 T cells in Susac syndrome. In TCRdb, the immunoSEQ multiplex PCR reads were re-called with MiXCR into one record per CDR3 protein. The data contain a few hundred thousand distinct CDR3 sequences, 85% of them singletons. The sample was CD8+ T cells from PBMCs. These receptors all stem from a human donor with multiple sclerosis. Each CDR3 is given with its conserved first and last residue. The order of the fields is V gene, CDR3 length, CDR3 protein.

V gene: TRBV9; CDR3 length: 14; CDR3 protein: CASSVRATNEKLFF
V gene: TRBV6-6; CDR3 length: 13; CDR3 protein: CASSYWDREKQFF
V gene: TRBV5-1; CDR3 length: 14; CDR3 protein: CASSLGRIPYEQYF
V gene: TRBV7-3; CDR3 length: 15; CDR3 protein: CASSLVTGTTDTQYF
V gene: TRBV29-1; CDR3 length: 13; CDR3 protein: CSVGQGENSPLHF
V gene: TRBV6-5; CDR3 length: 15; CDR3 protein: CASSYSMGWGDEQYF
V gene: TRBV7-9; CDR3 length: 16; CDR3 protein: CASSPPPGSSGNTIYF
V gene: TRBV27; CDR3 length: 14; CDR3 protein: CASSPGGSSTEAFF
V gene: TRBV11-2; CDR3 length: 15; CDR3 protein: CASSLDQGTYNEQFF
V gene: TRBV12-3/TRBV12-4; CDR3 length: 14; CDR3 protein: CASRGTGGNYGYTF
V gene: TRBV10-1; CDR3 length: 14; CDR3 protein: CASSEQEATAEQYF
V gene: TRBV29-1; CDR3 length: 15; CDR3 protein: CSVETGQGAVNEQFF
V gene: TRBV5-1; CDR3 length: 15; CDR3 protein: CASRSWGGTTDTQYF
V gene: TRBV6-4; CDR3 length: 16; CDR3 protein: CASSDSGELNTGELFF
V gene: TRBV7-8; CDR3 length: 15; CDR3 protein: CASTHDGAVLSEQYF
V gene: TRBV20-1; CDR3 length: 15; CDR3 protein: CSAPPTSGPDNEQFF
V gene: TRBV27; CDR3 length: 14; CDR3 protein: CASTRTGTGTEAFF